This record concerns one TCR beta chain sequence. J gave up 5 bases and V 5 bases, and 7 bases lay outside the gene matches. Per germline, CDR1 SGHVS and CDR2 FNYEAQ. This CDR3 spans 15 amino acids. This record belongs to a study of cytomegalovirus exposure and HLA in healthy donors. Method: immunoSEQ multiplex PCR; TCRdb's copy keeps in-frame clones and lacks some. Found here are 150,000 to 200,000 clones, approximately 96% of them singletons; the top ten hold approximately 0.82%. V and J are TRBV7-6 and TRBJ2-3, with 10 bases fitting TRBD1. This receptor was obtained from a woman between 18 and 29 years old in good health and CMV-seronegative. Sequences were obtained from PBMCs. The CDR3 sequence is CASSIGTGAGDTQYF. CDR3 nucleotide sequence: TGTGCCAGCAGCATCGGGACAGGGGCCGGAGATACGCAGTATTTT.